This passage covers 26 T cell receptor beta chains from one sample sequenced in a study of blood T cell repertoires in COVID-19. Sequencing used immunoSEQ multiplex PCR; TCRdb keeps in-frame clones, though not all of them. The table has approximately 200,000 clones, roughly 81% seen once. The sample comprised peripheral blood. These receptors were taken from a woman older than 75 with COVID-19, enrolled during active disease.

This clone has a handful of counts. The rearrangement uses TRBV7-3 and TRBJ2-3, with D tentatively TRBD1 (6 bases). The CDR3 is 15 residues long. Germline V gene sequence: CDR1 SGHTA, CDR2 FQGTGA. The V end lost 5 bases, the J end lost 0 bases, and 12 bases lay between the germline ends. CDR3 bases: TGTGCCAGCAGCCCAGGGGCAACTAGCACAGATACGCAGTATTTT. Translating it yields CASSPGATSTDTQYF.

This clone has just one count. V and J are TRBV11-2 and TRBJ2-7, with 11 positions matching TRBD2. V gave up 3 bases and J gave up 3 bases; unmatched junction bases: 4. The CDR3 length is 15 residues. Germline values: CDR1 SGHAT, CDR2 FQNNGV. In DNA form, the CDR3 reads TGTGCCAGCAGCTTTAGGACTAGCGGGTACTACGAGCAGTACTTC. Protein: CASSFRTSGYYEQYF.

The DNA for the CDR3 is TGTGCCAGCAGCTTGGACGGTCCCACCGGGGAGCTGTTTTTT. This encodes CASSLDGPTGELFF. V usage is TRBV5-6 and J usage is TRBJ2-2, with D uncertain. The CDR3 consists of 14 residues. Trimming removed 0 bases from V and 4 bases from J, with 7 bases in between. Per germline, CDR1 SGHDT and CDR2 YYEEEE.

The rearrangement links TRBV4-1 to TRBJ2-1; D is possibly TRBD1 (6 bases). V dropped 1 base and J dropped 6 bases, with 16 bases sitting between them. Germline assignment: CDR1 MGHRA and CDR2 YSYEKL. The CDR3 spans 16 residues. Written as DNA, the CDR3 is TGCGCCAGCAGCCAAGGGGGCCAGGGGAAGGTCAATGAGCAGTTCTTC. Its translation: CASSQGGQGKVNEQFF.

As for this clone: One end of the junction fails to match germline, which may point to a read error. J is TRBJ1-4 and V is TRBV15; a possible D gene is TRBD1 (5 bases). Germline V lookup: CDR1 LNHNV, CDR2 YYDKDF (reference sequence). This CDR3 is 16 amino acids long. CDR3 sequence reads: CATSREGGVTHEKLFF. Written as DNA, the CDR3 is TGTGCCACCAGCCGAGAGGGAGGGGTCACCCACGAAAAACTGTTTTTT.

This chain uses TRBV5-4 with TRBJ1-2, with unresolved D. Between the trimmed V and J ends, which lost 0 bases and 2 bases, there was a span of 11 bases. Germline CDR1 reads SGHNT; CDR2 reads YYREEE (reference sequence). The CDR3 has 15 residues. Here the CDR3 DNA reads TGTGCCAGCAGCTTGGCTCCGGGAAACAACTATGGCTACACCTTC. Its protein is CASSLAPGNNYGYTF.

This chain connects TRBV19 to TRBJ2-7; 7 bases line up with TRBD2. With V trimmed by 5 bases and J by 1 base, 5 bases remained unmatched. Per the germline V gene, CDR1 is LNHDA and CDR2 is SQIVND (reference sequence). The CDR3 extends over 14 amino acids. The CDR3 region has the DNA TGTGCCAGTAGTCCGGCTAGCGGATCCTACGAGCAGTACTTC. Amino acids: CASSPASGSYEQYF.

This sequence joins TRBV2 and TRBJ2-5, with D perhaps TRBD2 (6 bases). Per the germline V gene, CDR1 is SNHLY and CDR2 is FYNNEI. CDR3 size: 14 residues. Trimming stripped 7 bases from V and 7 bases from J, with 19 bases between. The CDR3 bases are TGTGCCAGCATCGAAGGAGGGCGGGCCCCGACCCAGTACTTC. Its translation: CASIEGGRAPTQYF.

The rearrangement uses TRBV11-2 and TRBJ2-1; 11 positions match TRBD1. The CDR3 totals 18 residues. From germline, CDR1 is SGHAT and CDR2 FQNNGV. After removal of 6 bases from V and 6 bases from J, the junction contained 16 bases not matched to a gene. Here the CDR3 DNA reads TGTGCCAGCAGACCCTTCTTGGCGGGACAGGGGGTTTTCAATGAGCAGTTCTTC. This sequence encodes CASRPFLAGQGVFNEQFF.

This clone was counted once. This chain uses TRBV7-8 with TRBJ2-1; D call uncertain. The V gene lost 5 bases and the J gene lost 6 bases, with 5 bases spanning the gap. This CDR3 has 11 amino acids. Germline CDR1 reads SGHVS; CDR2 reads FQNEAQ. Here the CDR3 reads CASSQLNEQFF. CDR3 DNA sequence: TGTGCCAGCAGCCAGCTCAATGAGCAGTTCTTC.

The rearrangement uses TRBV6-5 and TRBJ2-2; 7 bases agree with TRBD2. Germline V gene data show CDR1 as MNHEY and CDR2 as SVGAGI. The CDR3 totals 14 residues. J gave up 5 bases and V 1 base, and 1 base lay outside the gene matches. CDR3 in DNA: TGTGCCAGCAGTTACTACGGGGGGACCGGGGAGCTGTTTTTT. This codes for CASSYYGGTGELFF.

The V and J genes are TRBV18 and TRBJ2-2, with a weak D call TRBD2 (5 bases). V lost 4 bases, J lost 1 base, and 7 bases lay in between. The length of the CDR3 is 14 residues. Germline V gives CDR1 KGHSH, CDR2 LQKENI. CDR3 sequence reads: CASSRTQNTGELFF. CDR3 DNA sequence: TGTGCCAGCTCACGGACTCAGAACACCGGGGAGCTGTTTTTT.

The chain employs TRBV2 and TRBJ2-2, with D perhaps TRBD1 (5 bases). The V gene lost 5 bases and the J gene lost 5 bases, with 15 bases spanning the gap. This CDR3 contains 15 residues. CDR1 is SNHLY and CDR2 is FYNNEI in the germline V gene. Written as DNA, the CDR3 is TGTGCCAGCAGTCCTTCCGTGGACACGACCGGGGAGCTGTTTTTT. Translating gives CASSPSVDTTGELFF.

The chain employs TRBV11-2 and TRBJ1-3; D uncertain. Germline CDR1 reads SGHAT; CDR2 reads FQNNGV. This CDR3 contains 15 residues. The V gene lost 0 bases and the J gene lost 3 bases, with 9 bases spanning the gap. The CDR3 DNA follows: TGTGCCAGCAGCTTAGAACGAGGGCTTGGAAACACCATATATTTT. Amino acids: CASSLERGLGNTIYF.

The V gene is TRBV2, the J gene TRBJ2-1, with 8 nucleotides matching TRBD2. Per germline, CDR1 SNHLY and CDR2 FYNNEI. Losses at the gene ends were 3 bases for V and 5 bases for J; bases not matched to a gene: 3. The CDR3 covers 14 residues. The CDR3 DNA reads TGTGCCAGCAGTGAGGCGGGGGGCCACAATGAGCAGTTCTTC. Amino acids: CASSEAGGHNEQFF.

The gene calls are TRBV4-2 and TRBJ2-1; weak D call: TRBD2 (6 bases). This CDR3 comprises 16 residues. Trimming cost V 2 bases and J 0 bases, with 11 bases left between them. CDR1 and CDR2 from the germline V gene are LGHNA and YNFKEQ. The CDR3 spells CASSQRGLSSYNEQFF. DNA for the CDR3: TGTGCCAGCAGCCAACGGGGACTCAGCTCCTACAATGAGCAGTTCTTC.

Here the CDR3 reads CASSPGQGGRQPQHF. CDR3 in DNA: TGTGCCAGCAGTCCGGGACAGGGTGGTCGTCAGCCCCAGCATTTT. The chain is built from TRBV2 and TRBJ1-5, with 9 bases lining up with TRBD1. CDR1 is SNHLY, CDR2 FYNNEI, per germline. CDR3 length: 15 amino acids. The V and J ends lost 5 bases and 6 bases, in that order; junction bases with no gene match: 8.

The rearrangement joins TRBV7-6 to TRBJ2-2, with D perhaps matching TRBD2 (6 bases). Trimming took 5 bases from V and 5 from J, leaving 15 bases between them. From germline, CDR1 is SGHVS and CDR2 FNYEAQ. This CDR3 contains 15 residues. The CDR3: CASSPLTGGTGELFF. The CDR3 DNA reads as TGTGCCAGCAGCCCCCTTACAGGAGGGACCGGGGAGCTGTTTTTT.

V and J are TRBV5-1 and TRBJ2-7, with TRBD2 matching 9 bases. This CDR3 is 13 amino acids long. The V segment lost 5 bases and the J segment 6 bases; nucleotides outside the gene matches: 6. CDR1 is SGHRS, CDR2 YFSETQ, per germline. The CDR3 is CASSFSGGGEQYF. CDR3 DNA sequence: TGCGCCAGCAGTTTTAGCGGGGGAGGCGAGCAGTACTTC.

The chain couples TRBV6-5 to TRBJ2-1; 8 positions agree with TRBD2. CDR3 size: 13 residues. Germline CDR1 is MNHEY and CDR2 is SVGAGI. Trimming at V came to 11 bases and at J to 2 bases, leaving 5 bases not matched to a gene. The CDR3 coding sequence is TGTGCCGTCACTAGCGGTCCCTACAATGAGCAGTTCTTC. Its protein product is CAVTSGPYNEQFF.

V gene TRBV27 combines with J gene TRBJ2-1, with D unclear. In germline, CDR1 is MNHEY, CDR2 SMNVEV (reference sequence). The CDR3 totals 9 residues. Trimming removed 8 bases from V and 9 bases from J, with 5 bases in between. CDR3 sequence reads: CASGIEQFF. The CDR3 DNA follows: TGTGCCAGCGGCATTGAGCAGTTCTTC.

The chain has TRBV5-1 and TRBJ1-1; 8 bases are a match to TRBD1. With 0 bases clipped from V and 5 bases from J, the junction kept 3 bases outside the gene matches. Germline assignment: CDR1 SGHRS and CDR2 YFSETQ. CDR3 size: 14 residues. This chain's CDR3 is CASSLDQGATEAFF. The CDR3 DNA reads TGCGCCAGCAGCTTGGACCAGGGGGCGACTGAAGCTTTCTTT.

CDR3: CASTEWPYNEQFF. The CDR3 nucleotides are TGTGCCAGTACAGAGTGGCCTTACAATGAGCAGTTCTTC. The V call is TRBV6-5, the J call TRBJ2-1; no reliable D call. The CDR3 length is 13 residues. Looked up from germline, CDR1 is MNHEY and CDR2 is SVGAGI. V lost 9 bases and J lost 4, with 13 bases in between.

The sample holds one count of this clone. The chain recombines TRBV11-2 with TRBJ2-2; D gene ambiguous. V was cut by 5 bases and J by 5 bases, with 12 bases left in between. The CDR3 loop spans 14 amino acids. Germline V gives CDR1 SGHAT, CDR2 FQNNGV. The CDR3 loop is CASSPRWQTGELFF. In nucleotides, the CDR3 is TGTGCCAGCAGCCCCAGGTGGCAAACCGGGGAGCTGTTTTTT.

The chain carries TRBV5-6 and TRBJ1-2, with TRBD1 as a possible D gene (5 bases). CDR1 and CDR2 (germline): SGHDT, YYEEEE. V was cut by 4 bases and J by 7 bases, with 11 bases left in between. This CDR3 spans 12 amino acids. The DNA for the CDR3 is TGTGCCAGCAGCCCCGGGACTGGTGGCTACACCTTC. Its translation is CASSPGTGGYTF.

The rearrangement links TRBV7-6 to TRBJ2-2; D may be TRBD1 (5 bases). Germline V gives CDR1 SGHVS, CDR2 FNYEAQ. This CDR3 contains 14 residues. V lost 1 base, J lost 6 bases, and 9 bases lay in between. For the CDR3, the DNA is TGTGCCAGCAGCTTAGTTTTACAGGCCGGGGAGCTGTTTTTT. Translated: CASSLVLQAGELFF. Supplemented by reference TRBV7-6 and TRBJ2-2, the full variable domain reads GAGVSQSPRYKVTKRGQDVALRCDPISGHVSLYWYRQALGQGPEFLTYFNYEAQQDKSGLPNDRFSAERPEGSISTLTIQRTEQRDSAMYRCASSLVLQAGELFFGEGSRLTVL.